This section outlines one TCR beta chain sequence together with its context. As yet, its antigen is unknown. Germline CDR1 reads ENHRY; CDR2 reads SYGVKD. V shed 8 bases, J shed 3 bases, and the junction held 8 bases outside the gene matches. The length of the CDR3 is 14 residues. The time point here: week 47, end of study. Every vaccination contained 300 ug of the mutant IDH1 20-mer peptide and was paired with topical imiquimod. Clones were sequenced by immunoSEQ multiplex PCR, and TCRdb holds only the in-frame ones, with some missing. Here the sample spans around 50,000 clones, 65% to 85% being singletons. The data were taken from a study of a mutant IDH1 vaccine in newly diagnosed glioma. Notes on the study in general: Induction of immune responses by the vaccine occurred in about 95% of patients.

V usage is TRBV10-3 and J usage is TRBJ2-3, with TRBD2 matching over 7 bases. This TCR was sampled from a woman aged 30 to 39 with glioma. Some clones in this sample may be carry-over from other donors' samples. Material: PBMCs, obtained from a glioma patient whose treatment included an IDH1 peptide vaccine. In DNA, the CDR3 is TGTGCCATCTCAGTTGCGGGAGAGACAGATACGCAGTATTTT. This sequence encodes CAISVAGETDTQYF.